This TCR beta chain appears in the sequencing data of a study of cytomegalovirus exposure and HLA in healthy donors (dated by TCRdb to about 2017). A note on the overall study: According to an earlier analysis of a few hundred of the donors, some 180 million T cells yielded 117 million unique TCR beta sequences and around 300 Gb of sequence data. An early release that covered roughly 600 HLA-typed donors contained approximately 300 gigabases of sequencing data and around 85 million unique TCR sequences. The genetic ancestry cluster associated with self-reported Caucasian donors included roughly 84% of the roughly 360 genotyped donors. The study was designed to test whether signatures of past pathogen exposure could be identified by cataloging public T cell receptors. The study used immunosequencing to profile the T cell repertoires of several hundred subjects and linked those repertoires to cytomegalovirus serostatus. Along with the roughly 670-subject first cohort, a separate validation cohort of approximately 110 different subjects was used. To predict cytomegalovirus infection status, the study brought together high-throughput TCR immunosequencing, statistical association of individual TCRs with disease status, and machine learning. A later analysis re-examined previously published TCR beta repertoires from roughly 720 donors and added high-resolution HLA genotyping to investigate patterns of TCR occurrence. Rather than drawing on any new phenotypic data, the later analysis identified candidate immune exposures from TCR beta sequences and the way those sequences occurred across donors. An earlier analysis of 587 of the donors applied high-throughput TCR beta sequencing to assess whether each TCR beta V gene segment acted as functional or pseudogenic. Donor age, sex, ethnicity and CMV serostatus were collected together with the repertoire data. A later genetic analysis took genome-wide SNP genotypes for about three fifths of the roughly 700 donors and used that subset as a discovery cohort. Every repertoire in the discovery cohort had been generated on one and the same sequencing platform. Both class I and class II loci were covered by HLA typing, at four-digit resolution. Typing coverage differed by locus: A, B, C, DRB1 and DQB1 were typed in roughly 620-630 donors, DQA1 in around 500, DPA1 in 600 to 610, and DPB1 in roughly 470. A handful of DR-DQ haplotypes were treated as single units for association and clustering because of strong linkage in the cohort. Across 398 genotyped donors of the cohort, an average of approximately 240,000 unique TCR beta nucleotide sequences per donor were sequenced, and roughly 20% of those sequences were non-productive. The paper's findings and limits, for the study overall: In a later analysis, HLA-associated TCR beta chains showed more clonal expansion and lower generation probabilities than non-associated chains that were equally common. According to a later analysis, most CMV-associated TCR beta chains appeared to be HLA-restricted, and the HLA associations seemed to be driven largely by CMV exposure. This cohort had only TCR beta chains sequenced, and the lack of alpha or paired-chain data limited which features could be detected. A further reported finding was that TCR beta sequences accurately predicted the HLA-A and HLA-B alleles for most subjects in the first cohort. Linkage disequilibrium might explain the correlated functional status among segregating V segments, but an unknown experimental factor could not be excluded. In both the original and validation cohorts, the classifier was reported to diagnose cytomegalovirus status with high specificity and sensitivity. The presence/absence analyses assumed that sequencing depth was roughly uniform across donors, and that assumption may not be true. The authors suggested that the approach could potentially be extended to other disease states and immunological phenotypes. When HLA alleles, especially DR and DQ, strongly co-occurred, attributing TCR associations to individual alleles was difficult. In a later analysis, some 18,000 TCR beta sequences were associated with specific HLA alleles at a false discovery rate of 0.05. Immune exposure information for the cohort was limited to CMV serostatus. In a later genetic analysis, fewer N-insertions in productive TCRs were reported among donors in an Asian-associated ancestry cluster than the roughly 640-donor mean. A total of 150 to 200 TCR beta chains were listed by the study as associated with cytomegalovirus. Because counts were too low, about 18 rarely observed V segments, including chromosome 9 orphons, were excluded from the earlier analysis of 587 of the donors. In a later analysis, TCR association rates were found to vary across HLA loci, with the most associated TCRs seen for DRB1 alleles and the fewest for HLA-C alleles. A group of highly shared sequence variants was considered likely to be a technical artifact of the sequencing pipeline. In a later analysis, several top co-occurrence clusters were reported to appear linked to parvovirus B19, influenza, CMV and Epstein-Barr virus. In vitro tests confirmed that a few of the cytomegalovirus-associated TCR beta chains recognize cytomegalovirus antigens. In an earlier analysis of some 550 of the donors, most TCR beta V segments were observed in productive rearrangements about 87% or about 30% of the time, broadly matching IMGT annotations. In a later genetic analysis, a missense DCLRE1C variant was associated with V-gene and J-gene trimming of TCR beta chains, and the association was replicated in an independent cohort. While some public TCRs were present in many individuals, most TCR sequences turned up only very rarely across donors. HLA typing was unavailable for some donors at each locus, so association tests used only the typed subset. The 87-base-pair reads could not distinguish some IMGT-functional V segments, including TRBV6-2 and TRBV6-3, so those segments were excluded.

Library prep was done by the immunoSEQ multiplex PCR assay. For the multiplex PCR, a mixture combining 60 forward primers for TCR Vbeta segments and 13 reverse primers for TCR Jbeta segments was used. A multiplex PCR assay on genomic DNA amplified the CDR3 region of rearranged TCR beta genes. The amplified TCR beta libraries were sequenced on the Illumina HiSeq System as 87-base-pair reads. The authors' analysis ran thus. In a later analysis, roughly 80 million unique TCR beta chains were counted across the 690 or so repertoires, and roughly 9.9 million of these chains were shared by at least two donors. Raw reads were error-corrected and collapsed into unique sequences by a nearest-neighbor algorithm in which closely related sequences were merged to remove PCR and sequencing errors. To assign V, D and J gene segments, CDR3 sequences were aligned to IMGT reference sequences. Each retained sequence needed at least a six-nucleotide match to both a V gene segment and a J gene segment. A rearrangement counted as productive if the CDR3 had no stop codons and remained in frame with V and J, and every other rearrangement counted as non-productive. Following IMGT convention, CDR3 was defined as the stretch from the second conserved V-encoded cysteine to the conserved J-encoded phenylalanine. In an earlier analysis of around 640 of the donors, sequences lacking an unambiguous match to a single V gene segment were excluded. An earlier analysis of just under 600 of the donors called V segments functional above 56.7% productive rearrangements and segregating when the between-donor standard deviation exceeded 5%. A statistical classification framework was built to diagnose cytomegalovirus status from the catalog of TCR beta chain sequences. In a later analysis, TCR nucleotide sequences were compared against IMGT/GENE-DB human TR gene sequences so that V and J genes could be assigned. In a later analysis, CDR3 sequences and most-parsimonious VDJ recombination scenarios were assigned using the TCRdist pipeline. In a later analysis, every TCR beta chain was defined by the combination of its CDR3 amino acid sequence and its V-gene family, and reads without a unique V-gene family were dropped. As a way to deal with suspected cross-contamination and a sequencing artifact, a later analysis dropped 640 or so nucleotide sequences that were highly shared and had low generation probability. In a later analysis, a clonal expansion index for each public chain was calculated from normalized within-repertoire ranks of inferred template counts. In a later analysis, generation probabilities were computed using a VDJ recombination model fitted to out-of-frame rearrangements, and the results were checked against IGoR. A later analysis scored TCR-TCR, TCR-HLA and TCR-CMV co-occurrence with hypergeometric tests, applying a repertoire-size bias correction to TCR pairs. A later analysis estimated false discovery rates by permuting HLA or CMV assignments 20 times. In a later analysis, co-occurring TCRs were grouped using DBSCAN, with TCRdist sequence similarity added in when clustering inside HLA-allele-positive subsets. Repertoires with fewer than 30,000 or more than 120,000 public chains were left out of co-occurrence clustering, as were a handful of repertoires with anomalous nucleotide sharing. Held by TCRdb, this immuneACCESS table contains in-frame sequences only and omits some clones. Under half of the omission traces to an unresolved V gene where checked; the cause of the rest is unknown. V and J calls and clone size are those listed in that table; D and trimming were worked out from the DNA. Present in this sample are tens of thousands of clones, over 55% of which were seen just once. The ten largest account for 20% to 25% of the sample.

The cohort comprised 550 to 700 healthy bone marrow donors. Cohort members were all nominally healthy when sampled, although unrecorded immune exposures were likely present. The donor was CMV seropositive and belonged to the group of over 250 seropositive cohort members. A peripheral blood sample was provided by each donor, and peripheral blood mononuclear cells were used for TCR beta sequencing. The Qiagen DNeasy Blood Extraction Kit was used to extract genomic DNA from the blood cell samples. With respect to this clone: The antigen it binds to is not known. Within one base of it there is no much larger clone, and no base qualities were kept.

Germline trimming amounts to 1 base on V and 4 bases on J, with 7 as the count of junction bases outside the gene matches. The CDR3, cysteine through phenylalanine, is 16 amino acids long. The DNA shown is the 48-base CDR3, in frame from base 1. Per the germline V gene, SGHDT is the CDR1 and YYEEEE is the CDR2. This clonotype was sampled from a woman in her forties or fifties in good health and CMV-seropositive. The sequenced sample was PBMCs. The chain uses TRBV5-6 and TRBJ2-1, and 8 bases in between align with TRBD2. The CDR3 region: CASSLSGLAGYNEQFF. The bases read TGTGCCAGCAGCTTGTCCGGGCTAGCGGGTTACAATGAGCAGTTCTTC.